This T cell receptor beta chain is drawn from a study of T cells after yellow fever vaccination. A universal primer site and UMIs were added as TCR cDNA was made by 5'RACE template switching. TCRdb re-derived calls from the 5' RACE reads in MiXCR, one entry per CDR3 protein. In the table there are about 580,000 distinct CDR3 sequences, approximately 16% of which are singletons. The germline V gene encodes CDR1 MGHRA and CDR2 YSYEKL. Trimming cost V 1 base and J 5 bases, with 16 bases left between them. The CDR3 contains 16 residues. The chain links TRBV4-1 to TRBJ2-3, with TRBD1 as a possible D gene (6 bases). The sequencing used PBMCs, collected around 5 days after the first yellow fever vaccination. This TCR came from a man younger than 35 who received the YFV17D yellow fever vaccine. The CDR3 sequence is CASSQANMGAGDTQYF. In DNA, the CDR3 is TGCGCCAGCAGCCAAGCGAATATGGGGGCCGGAGATACGCAGTATTTT.